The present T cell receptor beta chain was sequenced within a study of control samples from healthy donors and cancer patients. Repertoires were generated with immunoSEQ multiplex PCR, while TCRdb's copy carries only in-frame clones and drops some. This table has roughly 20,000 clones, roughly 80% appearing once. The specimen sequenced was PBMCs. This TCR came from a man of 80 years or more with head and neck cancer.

The CDR3 nucleotides read TGTGCCAGTAGTATAGCCTACAGGGGACACTACGAGCAGTACTTC. Translating it yields CASSIAYRGHYEQYF. This chain links TRBV19 with TRBJ2-7, with 7 bases lining up with TRBD1. This CDR3 region has 15 residues. J gave up 3 bases and V 1 base, and 6 bases lay outside the gene matches. The V gene's germline CDR1 is LNHDA and CDR2 SQIVND (reference sequence).